The T cell receptor (beta chain) under discussion was sequenced for a study of blood T cell repertoires in COVID-19. Study context: Italy, Spain and the United States were the sources of the convalescent and acute COVID-19 samples. PBMCs, B-cell-depleted T cells, or T cells provided the cDNA or gDNA that made up the material.

Original processing notes: Reference gene primer amplification yielded estimated nucleated cell counts. Assay: immunoSEQ multiplex PCR; the TCRdb copy retains only in-frame clones and omits some. Clonal size and the V and J genes are those of that table, whereas D and trimming came from the DNA. The table shows approximately 110,000 clones, with approximately 90% occurring only once. The V gene's germline CDR1 is SGHRS and CDR2 YFSETQ. V lost 6 bases to trimming and J lost 5 bases; unmatched junction nucleotides: 2. CDR3 length: 13 amino acids. Sequenced: peripheral blood. This chain uses TRBV5-1 with TRBJ1-4; 9 positions match TRBD1. The sequence derives from a woman of 80 years or more with acute or convalescent COVID-19. The CDR3, as DNA: TGCGCCAGCACAGGACAGGGGAATGAAAAACTGTTTTTT. Translation: CASTGQGNEKLFF.